This T cell receptor beta chain originates from a study of blood T cell repertoires in COVID-19. Clones were sequenced by immunoSEQ multiplex PCR, and TCRdb holds only the in-frame ones, with some missing. This table holds roughly 200,000 clones, about 85% found once. In germline, CDR1 is MNHEY, CDR2 SMNVEV (reference sequence). The CDR3 totals 14 residues. V lost 2 bases and J lost 6, with 10 bases in between. Sequenced: PBMCs or T cells enriched from blood (not recorded which). The sequence was collected from a woman in her 30s who had recovered from COVID-19. The rearrangement links TRBV27 to TRBJ1-4; no firm D call. CDR3 amino acids: CASSLAHRDEKLFF. In DNA form, the CDR3 reads TGTGCCAGCAGTTTAGCACACCGGGATGAAAAACTGTTTTTT. Drawing the rest from reference TRBV27 and TRBJ1-4, the complete variable domain is EAQVTQNPRYLITVTGKKLTVTCSQNMNHEYMSWYRQDPGLGLRQIYYSMNVEVTDKGDVPEGYKVSRKEKRNFPLILESPSPNQTSLYFCASSLAHRDEKLFFGSGTQLSVL.